This T cell receptor (beta chain) comes out of a study of PD-1 blockade in classical Hodgkin lymphoma. Findings and limits, study-wide: Initiation of nivolumab under 1 year after ASCT led to exclusion of patients. Relapsed/refractory patients reportedly had lower baseline diversity than newly diagnosed patients. Baseline diversity was lower in partial responders and progressors than complete responders.

V lost 7 bases and J lost 6, with 10 bases in between. Germline CDR1 is LNHDA and CDR2 is SQIVND (reference sequence). The CDR3 loop spans 12 amino acids. Profiled with immunoSEQ multiplex PCR; TCRdb holds only in-frame clones, not every one. Seen here are under 130,000 clones, roughly nine tenths observed once, and the top ten hold 19%. Relative to its sample, this clone is medium-sized. The antigen is undetermined. Time point: cycle 4 day 1 (C4D1), after five to seven weeks of nivolumab. With no exception, relapse followed autologous stem cell transplantation in all patients, and brentuximab vedotin exposure varied.

The material was peripheral blood mononuclear cells (PBMCs), obtained before the fourth cycle of nivolumab. This chain joins TRBV19 and TRBJ2-1, with a possible D match to TRBD1 (5 bases). The sequence was collected from a human donor with classical Hodgkin lymphoma. This CDR3 is CASTLGVNEQFF. CDR3 nucleotides: TGTGCCAGTACCCTAGGGGTCAATGAGCAGTTCTTC.